This TCR beta chain is from a study of CD8+ T cells in alopecia areata. Study outcomes and limitations: Against the mouse data, patients shared TCRs less clearly, possibly for HLA reasons.

Individuals with alopecia areata gave both lesional scalp punch biopsies and peripheral blood for collection. This CDR3 contains 15 residues. Germline assignment: CDR1 SNHLY and CDR2 FYNNEI. Trimming shortened V by 0 bases and J by 5 bases, and 13 bases separated the two germline ends. On this clone itself: What it recognizes is unknown.

RNA extraction was followed by reverse transcription into cDNA, which acted as the sequencing template. This table comes from immunoSEQ multiplex PCR, and its TCRdb copy is limited to in-frame clones, with some not included. Of about 120,000 clones listed, about 50% are singletons. V gene TRBV2 combines with J gene TRBJ1-2; tentatively, D is TRBD1 (5 bases). Sequenced input: NKG2D-low CD8+ T cells sorted from blood. The sequence came from a human donor with alopecia areata. The CDR3, as DNA: TGTGCCAGCAGTGAAGCGTGGGATGCAGGGTATGGCTACACCTTC. This translates into CASSEAWDAGYGYTF.